These 3 T cell receptor beta chains were all obtained from the same sample, sequenced in a study of shared clonotypes between healthy human individuals (dated by TCRdb to about 2020). The library came from the immunoSEQ multiplex PCR assay. The immuneACCESS repertoire file appears here via TCRdb, limited to in-frame rearrangements. These files lack a portion of the clones; in checked studies, under half of the deficit traces to unresolved V genes, and the cause of the others is not known. This sample lists hundreds of thousands of clones; less than 85% were detected once. The top ten hold 1.7% of the sample. Input material: memory CD4+ T cells sorted from blood. The sample's cell subset or site label, in plain terms: CD45RA-negative fraction. These receptors came from a woman aged 25 to 45 in good health.

This clone was observed a handful of times. The chain links TRBV7-7 to TRBJ2-5; weak D call: TRBD1 (6 bases). The CDR3 extends over 13 amino acids. The germline V and J ends were trimmed by 5 bases and 5 bases, with 12 bases remaining between them. The germline CDR1 and CDR2 sequences are SSHAT and FNYEAQ (reference sequence). In DNA form, the CDR3 reads TGTGCCAGCAGCCCGGGACACCGGGAGACCCAGTACTTC. It is translated as CASSPGHRETQYF.

The chain carries TRBV15 and TRBJ2-1; 10 bases fit TRBD1. This CDR3 is built from 14 residues. With V trimmed by 4 bases and J by 9 bases, 6 bases remained unmatched. Germline loops: CDR1 LNHNV, CDR2 YYDKDF (reference sequence). The CDR3 spells CATSKGQGSGEQFF. Written as DNA, the CDR3 is TGTGCCACCAGCAAGGGACAGGGGAGTGGTGAGCAGTTCTTC.

This clone has a single count. This chain links TRBV5-1 with TRBJ2-7, with D tentatively TRBD2 (5 bases). The CDR3 covers 16 residues. Germline V gene data show CDR1 as SGHRS and CDR2 as YFSETQ. V gave up 4 bases and J gave up 3 bases, with 20 bases separating them. The CDR3 loop reads CASSPDAGGTFYEQYF. In nucleotides, the CDR3 is TGCGCCAGCAGCCCGGACGCCGGAGGAACTTTCTACGAGCAGTACTTC.